This T cell receptor beta chain appears in the sequencing data of a study of regulatory T cells in long-lasting Graves disease. Documented time point: newly diagnosed GD, antithyroid drugs for less than 3 months. RNA extracted from PBMCs served as the sequencing template. Construction of the TCR beta libraries employed iRepertoire HTBI primers in conjunction with Arm-PCR of CDR3 regions. TCRdb recomputed calls from the multiplex PCR reads with MiXCR, one row per CDR3 protein. The sample consists of about 320,000 distinct CDR3 sequences, 18% of them appearing once. Germline CDR1 is SGHAT and CDR2 is FQNNGV. After removal of 5 bases from V and 8 bases from J, the junction contained 15 bases not matched to a gene. CDR3 size: 19 residues.

The sequences come from peripheral blood mononuclear cells (PBMCs), collected at new diagnosis, from a patient treated with antithyroid drugs. The chain combines TRBV11-2 with TRBJ2-1, with 16 bases that match TRBD2. The source of this sequence is a female donor with Graves disease. The CDR3 DNA reads TGTGCCAGCAGCCAAGGGACTAGCGGGAGGGTCGGCGCGGCGGATGAGCAGTTCTTC. Protein: CASSQGTSGRVGAADEQFF.